There are many counts of the clone carrying this T cell receptor (beta chain). Antigen specificity is unknown. Diagnostic assessment was based on clinical symptoms, serum thyroxine and TRAb, thyroid ultrasound and orbital computed tomography. 10 ml of fresh peripheral blood supplied the PBMCs. This sample is drawn from a study of T cells in Graves' hyperthyroidism and ophthalmopathy. Researchers took RNA transcripts and amplified the TCR beta CDR3 regions from them. The primer set for the first-round RT-PCR of the TCR CDR3 was HTBI. One entry per CDR3 protein, called by TCRdb with MiXCR from the multiplex PCR reads. The sample holds about 96,000 distinct CDR3 sequences, about half seen once. Study-level results: Ophthalmopathy could be told apart from stable hyperthyroidism with a 13 V-J model.

Sequenced input: blood. The TCR comes from a woman aged 40-49 years with Graves' hyperthyroidism.

The CDR3 is CASSPIGGLEVGYTF. Here the CDR3 DNA reads TGTGCCAGCAGCCCCATTGGGGGGTTAGAGGTTGGCTACACCTTC. This chain joins TRBV7-2 and TRBJ1-2; possibly TRBD1 for D (5 bases). CDR1 is SGHTA, CDR2 FQGNSA, per germline. Trimming removed 5 bases at V and 7 bases at J, with 20 bases between. The CDR3 spans 15 residues. Together with reference TRBV7-2 and TRBJ1-2, the CDR3 gives the full variable domain: GAGVSQSPSNKVTEKGKDVELRCDPISGHTALYWYRQSLGQGLEFLIYFQGNSAPDKSGLPSDRFSAERTGGSVSTLTIQRTQQEDSAVYLCASSPIGGLEVGYTFGSGTRLTVV.